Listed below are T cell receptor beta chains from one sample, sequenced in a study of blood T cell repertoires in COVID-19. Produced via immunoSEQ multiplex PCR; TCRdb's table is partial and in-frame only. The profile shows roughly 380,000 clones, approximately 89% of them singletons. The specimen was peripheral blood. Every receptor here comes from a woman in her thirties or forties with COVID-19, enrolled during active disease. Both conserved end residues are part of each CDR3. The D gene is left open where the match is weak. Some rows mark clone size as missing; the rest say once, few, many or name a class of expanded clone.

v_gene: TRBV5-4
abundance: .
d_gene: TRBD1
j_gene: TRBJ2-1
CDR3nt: TGTGCCAGCAGCTTGGCCGGGACAGGGTCCTACAATGAGCAGTTCTTC
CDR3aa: CASSLAGTGSYNEQFF

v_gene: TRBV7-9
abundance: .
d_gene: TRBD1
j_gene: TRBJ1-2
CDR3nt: TGTGCCAGCAGCCAACAGGGGGCATTTGGCTACACCTTC
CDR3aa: CASSQQGAFGYTF

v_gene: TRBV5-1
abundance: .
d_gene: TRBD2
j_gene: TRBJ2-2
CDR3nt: TGCGCCAGCAGCTTGACTAGCGGGAGGGCGGACACCGGGGAGCTGTTTTTT
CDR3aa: CASSLTSGRADTGELFF

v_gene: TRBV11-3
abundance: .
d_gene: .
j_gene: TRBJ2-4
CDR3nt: TGTGCCAGCAGCTCCGGACAGAAAAACATTCAGTACTTC
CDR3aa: CASSSGQKNIQYF

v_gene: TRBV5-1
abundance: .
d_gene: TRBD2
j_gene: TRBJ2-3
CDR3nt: TGCGCCAGCAGCTCGCAACTAAGACTAGCGGGAGAATTGGTGCGTAATACGCAGTATTTT
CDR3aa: CASSSQLRLAGELVRNTQYF

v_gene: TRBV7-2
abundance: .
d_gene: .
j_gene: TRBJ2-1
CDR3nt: TGTGCCAGCAGCTTAGACGGGGTGGGGCAGTTCTTC
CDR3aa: CASSLDGVGQFF

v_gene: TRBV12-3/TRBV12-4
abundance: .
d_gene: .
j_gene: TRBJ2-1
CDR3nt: TGTGCCAGCAGTTTAGTAGTTGACAATGAGCAGTTCTTC
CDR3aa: CASSLVVDNEQFF

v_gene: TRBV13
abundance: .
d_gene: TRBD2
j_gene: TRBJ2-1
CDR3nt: TGTGCCAGCAGCTTAGAAGGACTAGCGGGAAAAAACAATGAGCAGTTCTTC
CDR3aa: CASSLEGLAGKNNEQFF

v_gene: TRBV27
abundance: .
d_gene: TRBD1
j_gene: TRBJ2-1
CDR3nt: TGTGCCAGCAGTTTTGAGGGGGCGCTCTACAATGAGCAGTTCTTC
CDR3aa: CASSFEGALYNEQFF

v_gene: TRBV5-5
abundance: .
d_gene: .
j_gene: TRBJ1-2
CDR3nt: TGTGCCAGCACCACCGCGGGGGGCGACTATGGCTACACCTTC
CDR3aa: CASTTAGGDYGYTF

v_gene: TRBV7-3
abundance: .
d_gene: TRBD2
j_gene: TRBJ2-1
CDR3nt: TGTGCCAGCAGCTTAACCAGCGGGGGGTACAATGAGCAGTTCTTC
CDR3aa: CASSLTSGGYNEQFF

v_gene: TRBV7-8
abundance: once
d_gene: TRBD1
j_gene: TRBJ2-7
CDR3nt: TGTGCCAGCAGCTTGGGGGACAGGACCCCGAGCTCCTACGAGCAGTACTTC
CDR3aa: CASSLGDRTPSSYEQYF

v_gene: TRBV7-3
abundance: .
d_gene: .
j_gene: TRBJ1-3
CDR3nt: TGTGCCAGCAGCTTAAGGCCCAAGGACAGCGGAGTTGGAAACACCATATATTTT
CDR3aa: CASSLRPKDSGVGNTIYF

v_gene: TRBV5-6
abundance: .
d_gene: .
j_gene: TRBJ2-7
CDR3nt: TGTGCCAGCAGCTTGCGGGGGACGCTCTCCTACGAGCAGTACTTC
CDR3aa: CASSLRGTLSYEQYF

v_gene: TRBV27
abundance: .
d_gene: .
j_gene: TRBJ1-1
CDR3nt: TGTGCCAGCAGGTTAAGGGGTGGGACTGAAGCTTTCTTT
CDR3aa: CASRLRGGTEAFF

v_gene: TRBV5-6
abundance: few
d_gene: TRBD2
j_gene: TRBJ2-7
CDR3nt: TGTGCCAGCAGCGGCCAACTAGCGGGAGAAGGTGACTACGAGCAGTACTTC
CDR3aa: CASSGQLAGEGDYEQYF

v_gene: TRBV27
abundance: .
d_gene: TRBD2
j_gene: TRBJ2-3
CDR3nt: TGTGCCAGCAGATGGACTAGCGGTAACACAGATACGCAGTATTTT
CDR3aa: CASRWTSGNTDTQYF

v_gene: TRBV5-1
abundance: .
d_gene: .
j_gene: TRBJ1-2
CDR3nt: TGCGCCAGCAGCTTGGGTGAATTGGGCAATGGCTACACCTTC
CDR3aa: CASSLGELGNGYTF

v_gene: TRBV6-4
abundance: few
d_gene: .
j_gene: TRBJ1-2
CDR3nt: TGTGCCAGCAGTGACTCGAATGAGTTAAGCTATGGCTACACCTTC
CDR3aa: CASSDSNELSYGYTF

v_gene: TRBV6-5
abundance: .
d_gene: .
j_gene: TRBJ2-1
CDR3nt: TGTGCCAGCAGTCCTCAGGGGAATGAGCAGTTCTTC
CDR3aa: CASSPQGNEQFF

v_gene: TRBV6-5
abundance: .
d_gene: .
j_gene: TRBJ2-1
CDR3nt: TGTGCCAGCACGGTGCAGGGGCCCCTGGGTGAGCAGTTCTTC
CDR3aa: CASTVQGPLGEQFF

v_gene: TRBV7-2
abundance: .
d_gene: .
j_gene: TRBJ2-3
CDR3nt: TGTGCCAGCAGCTTAAACAGGGCCACAGATACGCAGTATTTT
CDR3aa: CASSLNRATDTQYF

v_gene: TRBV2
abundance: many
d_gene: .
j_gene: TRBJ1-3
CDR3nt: TGTGCCAGCAGCGACAGAGGCTCTGGAAACACCATATATTTT
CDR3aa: CASSDRGSGNTIYF

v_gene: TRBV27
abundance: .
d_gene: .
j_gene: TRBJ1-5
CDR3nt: TGTGCCAGCAGTTCAACAGGGAATCAGCCCCAGCATTTT
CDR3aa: CASSSTGNQPQHF

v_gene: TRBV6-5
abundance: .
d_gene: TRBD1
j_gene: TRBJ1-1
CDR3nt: TGTGCCAGCAGTTACCTCGCATGGGACAGCCTTCCTGGAGCTTTCTTT
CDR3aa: CASSYLAWDSLPGAFF

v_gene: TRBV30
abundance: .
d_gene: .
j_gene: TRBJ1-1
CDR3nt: TGTGCCTGGAGTGTTGGTCAGACAGGACTGAACACTGAAGCTTTCTTT
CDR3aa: CAWSVGQTGLNTEAFF

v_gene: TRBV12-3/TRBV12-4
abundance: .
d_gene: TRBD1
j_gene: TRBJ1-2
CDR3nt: TGTGCCAGCAGTCTCGGACAGGGAGCCACCTTC
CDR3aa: CASSLGQGATF

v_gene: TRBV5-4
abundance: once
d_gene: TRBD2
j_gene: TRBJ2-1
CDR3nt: TGTGCCAGCAGCCCCCCCCCGACTAGCGGGACCCATGAGCAGTTCTTC
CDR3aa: CASSPPPTSGTHEQFF

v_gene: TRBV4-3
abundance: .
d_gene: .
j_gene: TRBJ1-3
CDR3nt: TGCGCCAGCAGCCAAGACTACTCTGGAAACACCATATATTTT
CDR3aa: CASSQDYSGNTIYF

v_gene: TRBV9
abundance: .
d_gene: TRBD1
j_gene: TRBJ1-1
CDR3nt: TGTGCCAGCAGCGCAGGACAGGGTTTAGCCTTTGAAGCTTTCTTT
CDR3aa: CASSAGQGLAFEAFF

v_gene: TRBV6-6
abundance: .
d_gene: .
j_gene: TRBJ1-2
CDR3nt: TGTGCCAGCAGGGCCTTAGGGACTGACTTTTATGGCTACACCTTC
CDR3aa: CASRALGTDFYGYTF

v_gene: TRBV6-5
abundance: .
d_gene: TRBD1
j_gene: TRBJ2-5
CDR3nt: TGTGCCAGCAGCCCCGACAGGGGAGAAACCCAGTACTTC
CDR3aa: CASSPDRGETQYF

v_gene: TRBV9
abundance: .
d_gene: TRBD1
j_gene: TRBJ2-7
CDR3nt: TGTGCCAGCAGCGTAGAAGGGACAGGGCCCTACGAGCAGTACTTC
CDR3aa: CASSVEGTGPYEQYF

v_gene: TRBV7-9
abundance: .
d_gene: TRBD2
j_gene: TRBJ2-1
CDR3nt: TGTGCCAGCAGTCAAAGCGGGAGCTCCTACAATGAGCAGTTCTTC
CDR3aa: CASSQSGSSYNEQFF

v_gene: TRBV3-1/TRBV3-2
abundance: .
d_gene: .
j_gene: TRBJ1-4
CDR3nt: TGTGCCAGCAGCCCACGAAAAGGGGCAACTAATGAAAAACTGTTTTTT
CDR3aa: CASSPRKGATNEKLFF

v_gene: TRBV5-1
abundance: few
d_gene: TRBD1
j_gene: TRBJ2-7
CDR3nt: TGCGCCAGCAGCCCGAGGACAGGGGGACCCTACGAGCAGTACTTC
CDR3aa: CASSPRTGGPYEQYF

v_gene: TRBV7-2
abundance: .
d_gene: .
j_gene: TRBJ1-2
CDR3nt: TGTGCCAGCAGCTTAGCTGGGCAGGGTCATGGCTACACCTTC
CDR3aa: CASSLAGQGHGYTF

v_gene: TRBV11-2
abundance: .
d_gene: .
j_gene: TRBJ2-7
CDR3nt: TGTGCCAGCAGCTTTAACGAGCAGTACTTC
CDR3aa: CASSFNEQYF

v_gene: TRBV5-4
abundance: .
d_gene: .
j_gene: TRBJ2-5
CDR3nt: TGTGCCAGCAGCTTGATCGGGGGAGGAGAGACCCAGTACTTC
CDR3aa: CASSLIGGGETQYF

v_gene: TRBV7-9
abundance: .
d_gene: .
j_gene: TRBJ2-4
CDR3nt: TGTGCCAGCAGCTCCATAGGGGAACCTAAAAACATTCAGTACTTC
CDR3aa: CASSSIGEPKNIQYF

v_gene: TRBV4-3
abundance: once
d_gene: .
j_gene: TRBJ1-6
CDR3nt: TGCGCCAGCAGCCAAGATCAGGGAACGAGCTCCTATAATTCACCCCTCCACTTT
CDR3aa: CASSQDQGTSSYNSPLHF

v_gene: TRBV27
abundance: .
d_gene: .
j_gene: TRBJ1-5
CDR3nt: TGTGCCAGCAGTTTAGTTGGGGGGATAGGTCCCCAGCATTTT
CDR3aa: CASSLVGGIGPQHF

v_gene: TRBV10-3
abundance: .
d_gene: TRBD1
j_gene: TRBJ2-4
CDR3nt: TGTGCCATCAGTGGGACAGGGGGGAACATTCAGTACTTC
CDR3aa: CAISGTGGNIQYF

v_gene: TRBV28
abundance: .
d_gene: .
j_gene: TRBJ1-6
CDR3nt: TGTGCCAGCAGTTTAGGAGCGAAGAATTCACCCCTCCACTTT
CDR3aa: CASSLGAKNSPLHF

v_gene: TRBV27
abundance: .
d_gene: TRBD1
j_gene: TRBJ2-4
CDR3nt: TGTGCCAGCAGTTTGACAGGGGTTGGTAGAACCAAAAACATTCAGTACTTC
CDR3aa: CASSLTGVGRTKNIQYF

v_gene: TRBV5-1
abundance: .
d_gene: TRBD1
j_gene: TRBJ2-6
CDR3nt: TGCGCCAGCAGCACCGACAGGGCTGGGGCCAACGTCCTGACTTTC
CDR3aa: CASSTDRAGANVLTF

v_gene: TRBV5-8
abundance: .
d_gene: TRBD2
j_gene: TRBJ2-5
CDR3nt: TGTGCCGGTGGGGGACTAGCGGGACAAGAGACCCAGTACTTC
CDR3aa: CAGGGLAGQETQYF

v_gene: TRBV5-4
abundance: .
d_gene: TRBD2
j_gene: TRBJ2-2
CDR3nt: TGTGCCAGCAGCCCACCGGGACTAGGCAACACCGGGGAGCTGTTTTTT
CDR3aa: CASSPPGLGNTGELFF

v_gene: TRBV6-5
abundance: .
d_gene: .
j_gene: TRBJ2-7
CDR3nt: TGTGCCAGCAGCACGGGACTCTACGAGCAGTACTTC
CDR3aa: CASSTGLYEQYF

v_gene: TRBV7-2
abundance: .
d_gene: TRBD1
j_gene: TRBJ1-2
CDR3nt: TGTGCCAGCAGCTGGGACAGGTCTAACTATGGCTACACCTTC
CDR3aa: CASSWDRSNYGYTF

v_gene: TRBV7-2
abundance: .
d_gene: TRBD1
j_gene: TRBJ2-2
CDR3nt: TGTGCCAGCAGCCCCCCAGGGGGCCGGCAGACCGGGGAGCTGTTTTTT
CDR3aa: CASSPPGGRQTGELFF

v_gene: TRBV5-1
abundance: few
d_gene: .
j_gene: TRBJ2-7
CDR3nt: TGCGCCAGCAGCTTGAGTCCGGGGATCCCCAACGAGCAGTACTTC
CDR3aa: CASSLSPGIPNEQYF

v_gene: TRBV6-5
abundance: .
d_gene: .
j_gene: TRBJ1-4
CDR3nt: TGTGCCAGCAGTTACTCGGGCAATGAAAAACTGTTTTTT
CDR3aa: CASSYSGNEKLFF

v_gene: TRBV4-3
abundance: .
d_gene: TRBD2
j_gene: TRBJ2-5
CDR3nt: TGCGCCAGCAGCCTTACTGGAGCGGGGGGCTTCGAGACCCAGTACTTC
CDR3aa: CASSLTGAGGFETQYF

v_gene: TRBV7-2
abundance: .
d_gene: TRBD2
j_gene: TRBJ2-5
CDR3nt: TGTGCCAGCAGCTATCAGCGGGGGGCGGGAGAGACCCAGTACTTC
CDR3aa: CASSYQRGAGETQYF

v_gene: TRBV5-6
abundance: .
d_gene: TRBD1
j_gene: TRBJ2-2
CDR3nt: TGTGCCAGCAGCTTCGGCAGGGGGTTTGCGAACACCGGGGAGCTGTTTTTT
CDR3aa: CASSFGRGFANTGELFF

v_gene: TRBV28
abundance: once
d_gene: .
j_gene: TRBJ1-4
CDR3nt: TGTGCCAGCAAGAGGGGGGGGCTTGAAAAACTGTTTTTT
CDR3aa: CASKRGGLEKLFF